A single T cell receptor beta chain is shown here with its context. Orbital computed tomography and thyroid ultrasound, together with serum TRAb and thyroxine and clinical symptoms, were used for diagnoses. This record belongs to a study of T cells in Graves' hyperthyroidism and ophthalmopathy. The TCR beta CDR3 regions underwent amplification using RNA transcripts as the source. TCR CDR3 regions were first amplified by RT-PCR with HTBI primers. TCRdb recomputed calls from the multiplex PCR reads with MiXCR, one row per CDR3 protein. This sample yields 500,000 to 750,000 distinct CDR3 sequences, of which just over 45% are seen a single time; about 8.3% belongs to the top ten. The V gene's germline CDR1 is PRHDT and CDR2 FYEKMQ (reference sequence). This CDR3 region has 15 residues. V dropped 1 base and J dropped 1 base, with 10 bases sitting between them.

Sequences were obtained from peripheral blood or thyroid tissue (not recorded which). The chain uses TRBV13 and TRBJ1-1; D uncertain. The sequence was collected from a woman aged 18-29 years with Graves' hyperthyroidism. CDR3 DNA: TGTGCCAGCAGCTTAGACGAGGGCCGGAACACTGAAGCTTTCTTT. This codes for CASSLDEGRNTEAFF.